These 13 T cell receptor beta chains originate from one sample sequenced in a study of shared clonotypes between healthy human individuals. The method was immunoSEQ multiplex PCR; TCRdb's version includes in-frame clones alone and lacks a portion of them. Of about 1 million clones listed, about 74% were seen once; the top ten hold 1.5%. Sequenced input: memory CD4+ T cells sorted from blood. Subset: CD45RA-negative fraction. The receptors here all came from a man aged 18 to 30 in good health.

The chain employs TRBV30 and TRBJ2-3; D unclear. Trimming took 1 base from V and 4 from J, leaving 12 bases between them. The germline V gene encodes CDR1 GTSNPN and CDR2 SVGIG (reference sequence). This CDR3 has 14 residues. The CDR3 coding sequence is TGTGCCTGGAGTGAGTGGAGATTTCCAGATACGCAGTATTTT. As protein: CAWSEWRFPDTQYF.

This clone showed up just once. With a far larger clone one base away, a read error is the likely cause. J is TRBJ1-2 and V is TRBV10-3; TRBD1 matches 10 bases. Per germline, CDR1 ENHRY and CDR2 SYGVKD. The CDR3 contains 14 residues. J lost 6 bases, V lost 7 bases, and 8 bases had no gene match. CDR3 sequence (DNA): TGTGCCATCACCCCGGGACAGGGGAGGAATGGCTACACCTTC. Its translation is CAITPGQGRNGYTF.

The gene calls are TRBV2 and TRBJ2-2; D uncertain. The ends were cut back, 3 bases at V and 0 bases at J, with 8 bases in the middle. The CDR3 is 15 amino acids. Germline V gene lookup returns CDR1 SNHLY and CDR2 FYNNEI. In DNA form, the CDR3 reads TGTGCCAGCAGTGATGACGGCGCGAACACCGGGGAGCTGTTTTTT. This gives the protein CASSDDGANTGELFF.

As DNA, the CDR3 is TGCGCCAGCAGCTTGTCGCTTAGCGGGAGTGGCGAGCAGTACTTC. Residues: CASSLSLSGSGEQYF. V and J are TRBV5-1 and TRBJ2-7; 9 bases map to TRBD2. The CDR3 has 15 residues. With 1 base clipped from V and 6 bases from J, the junction kept 8 bases outside the gene matches. Germline V gene sequence: CDR1 SGHRS, CDR2 YFSETQ. The full variable domain, with the rest looked up from reference TRBV5-1 and TRBJ2-7, is KAGVTQTPRYLIKTRGQQVTLSCSPISGHRSVSWYQQTPGQGLQFLFEYFSETQRNKGNFPGRFSGRQFSNSRSEMNVSTLELGDSALYLCASSLSLSGSGEQYFGPGTRLTVT.

V and J are TRBV18 and TRBJ2-5; the D is unclear. CDR1 is KGHSH, CDR2 LQKENI, per germline. V dropped 6 bases and J dropped 2 bases, with 13 bases sitting between them. The CDR3 has 14 residues. DNA for the CDR3: TGTGCCAGCTCCCCTGCGAGTCTTCAAGAGACCCAGTACTTC. Protein product: CASSPASLQETQYF.

This sequence joins TRBV2 and TRBJ1-1; TRBD1 might be the D (6 bases). The CDR3 runs 14 residues. V lost 6 bases and J lost 5, with 16 bases in between. The germline V gene encodes CDR1 SNHLY and CDR2 FYNNEI. The CDR3 DNA is TGTGCCAGCAGAAAGGGGGGAGGGTTGACTGAAGCTTTCTTT. It yields the protein CASRKGGGLTEAFF.

The sample holds a few counts of this clone. The chain uses TRBV30 and TRBJ1-4; D gene unclear. V was trimmed by 5 bases and J by 7 bases, leaving 14 bases between them. The germline gives CDR1 GTSNPN, CDR2 SVGIG (reference sequence). The length of the CDR3 is 13 residues. The CDR3 nucleotides are TGTGCCTGGGAGGCGACCCGAGGTGAAAAACTGTTTTTT. This encodes CAWEATRGEKLFF.

This clone was seen a single time. This chain connects TRBV10-3 to TRBJ2-7; TRBD2 matches 11 bases. The CDR3 runs to 14 residues. V lost 8 bases and J lost 3; bases outside the gene matches: 6. Per the germline V gene, CDR1 is ENHRY and CDR2 is SYGVKD. CDR3 loop: CAIGRLAGNYEQYF. CDR3 nucleotide sequence: TGTGCCATCGGTAGACTAGCGGGAAACTACGAGCAGTACTTC.

The chain recombines TRBV7-2 with TRBJ1-1; no reliable D call. Germline V lookup: CDR1 SGHTA, CDR2 FQGNSA. The CDR3 has 15 residues. Trimming took 5 bases from V and 1 from J, leaving 14 bases between them. The CDR3 reads CASSQPGLRNTEAFF. The CDR3 DNA is TGTGCCAGCAGCCAGCCAGGCCTGAGGAACACTGAAGCTTTCTTT.

This clone came up a few times. It may be a read error: a sequence one base away is much more abundant. This same CDR3 is encoded by further DNA sequences in the sample. The chain is built from TRBV30 and TRBJ1-1; 7 bases are shared with TRBD1. Trimming cost V 4 bases and J 1 base; bases outside gene matches: 3. This CDR3 comprises 13 residues. Per the germline V gene, CDR1 is GTSNPN and CDR2 is SVGIG (reference sequence). Here the CDR3 DNA reads TGTGCCTGGAATCAGGGGGGGAACACTGAAGCTTTCTTT. Translation: CAWNQGGNTEAFF.

J is TRBJ2-5 and V is TRBV28; D remains unclear. Trimming took off 6 bases at V and 7 bases at J, with 15 bases between the two ends. Germline V gene sequence: CDR1 MDHEN, CDR2 SYDVKM. This CDR3 is built from 13 residues. Here the CDR3 DNA reads TGTGCCAGCAGGGGAACTGTAAGCCGGACCCAGTACTTC. Its translation is CASRGTVSRTQYF.

This sequence joins TRBV14 and TRBJ2-2; 10 bases match TRBD2. J lost 13 bases, V lost 4 bases, and 27 bases had no gene match. The CDR3 has 20 amino acids. Germline loops: CDR1 SGHDN, CDR2 FVKESK. This chain's CDR3 is CASSRQERGGLPLGRQGLFF. CDR3 in DNA: TGTGCCAGCAGCCGCCAGGAGCGGGGGGGCCTTCCCTTGGGTCGGCAGGGGCTGTTTTTT.

Note on this clone: Other DNA sequences in the sample encode the same CDR3. The chain employs TRBV5-1 and TRBJ2-5; D is perhaps TRBD1 (5 bases). Germline loops: CDR1 SGHRS, CDR2 YFSETQ. The CDR3 consists of 13 residues. V was pared by 1 base and J by 5 bases, with 9 bases between. CDR3 sequence reads: CASSLPGKETQYF. Here the CDR3 DNA reads TGCGCCAGCAGCTTGCCAGGGAAGGAGACCCAGTACTTC.